The source of this T cell receptor beta chain is a study of OX40 agonist ivuxolimab in advanced cancers. Study summary: In this trial design, patients received ivuxolimab intravenously at 0.01 to 10 mg/kg every 2 weeks. Partial responses occurred in three patients (one hepatocellular carcinoma, two cutaneous melanoma).

Germline V gene data show CDR1 as MDHEN and CDR2 as SYDVKM. Between the trimmed V and J ends, which lost 10 bases and 4 bases, there was a span of 5 bases. The CDR3 is 10 amino acids. This table comes from immunoSEQ multiplex PCR, and its TCRdb copy is limited to in-frame clones, with some not included. Among 95,000 to 150,000 clones listed, over 85% were seen once. This sequence joins TRBV28 and TRBJ1-3; no reliable D call. The sequence derives from an adult with an advanced solid tumor such as melanoma, head and neck, liver or kidney cancer. Sequenced material: CD4+ or CD8+ T cells sorted from blood, taken in a trial of the OX40 agonist ivuxolimab. CDR3 protein: CATVGNTIYF. The CDR3 nucleotides are TGTGCCACAGTAGGAAACACCATATATTTT.